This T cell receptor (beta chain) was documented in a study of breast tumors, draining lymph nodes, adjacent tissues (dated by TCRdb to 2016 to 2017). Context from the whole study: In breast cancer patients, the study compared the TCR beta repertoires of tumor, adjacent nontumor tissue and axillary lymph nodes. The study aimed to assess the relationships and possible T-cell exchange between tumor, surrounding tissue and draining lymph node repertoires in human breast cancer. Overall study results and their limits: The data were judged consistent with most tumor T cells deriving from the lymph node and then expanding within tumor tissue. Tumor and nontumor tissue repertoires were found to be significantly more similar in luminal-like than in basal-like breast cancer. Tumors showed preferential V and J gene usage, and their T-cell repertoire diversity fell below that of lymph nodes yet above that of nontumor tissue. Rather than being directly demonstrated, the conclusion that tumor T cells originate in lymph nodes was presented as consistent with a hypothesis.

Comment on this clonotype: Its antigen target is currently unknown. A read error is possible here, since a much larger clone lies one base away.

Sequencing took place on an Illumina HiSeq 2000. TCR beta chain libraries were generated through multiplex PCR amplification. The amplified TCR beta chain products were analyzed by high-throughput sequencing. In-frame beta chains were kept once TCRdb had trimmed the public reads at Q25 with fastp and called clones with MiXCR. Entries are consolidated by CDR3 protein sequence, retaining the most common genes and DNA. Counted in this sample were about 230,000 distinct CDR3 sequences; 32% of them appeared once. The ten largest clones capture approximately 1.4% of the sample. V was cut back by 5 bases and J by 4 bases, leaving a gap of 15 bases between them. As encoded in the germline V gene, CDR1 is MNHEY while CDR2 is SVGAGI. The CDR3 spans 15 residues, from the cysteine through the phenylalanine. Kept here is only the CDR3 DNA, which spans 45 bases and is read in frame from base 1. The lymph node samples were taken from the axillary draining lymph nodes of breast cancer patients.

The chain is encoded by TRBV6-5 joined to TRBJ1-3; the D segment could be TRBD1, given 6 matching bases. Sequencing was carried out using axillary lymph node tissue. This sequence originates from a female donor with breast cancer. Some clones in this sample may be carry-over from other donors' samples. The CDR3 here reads CASSRAAGEGNTIYF. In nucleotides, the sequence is TGTGCCAGCAGTCGGGCCGCAGGGGAGGGAAACACCATATATTTT.